This T cell receptor beta chain was captured in a study of OX40 agonist ivuxolimab in advanced cancers. TCRdb keeps only in-frame clones here, not all; method: immunoSEQ multiplex PCR. The data hold approximately 96,000 clones, with about 92% observed a single time. The ends lost 1 base at V and 2 bases at J; junction bases unmatched: 4. CDR3 size: 16 residues. The germline V gene encodes CDR1 ENHRY and CDR2 SYGVKD. This clonotype was sampled from an adult with an advanced solid tumor such as melanoma, head and neck, liver or kidney cancer. The material was CD4+ or CD8+ T cells sorted from blood, obtained in a trial of the OX40 agonist ivuxolimab. The rearrangement links TRBV10-3 to TRBJ2-7; 11 bases are shared with TRBD2. The CDR3 DNA reads as TGTGCCATCAGTGAGTATAGCGGGGGGGCCACCTACGAGCAGTACTTC. Translation: CAISEYSGGATYEQYF.